Each of the 21 T cell receptor beta chains below was sequenced from the same sample in a study of PD-L1 blockade in urothelial cancer. Time point meaning: pretreatment peripheral blood. The method was immunoSEQ multiplex PCR; TCRdb's version includes in-frame clones alone and lacks a portion of them. The top ten hold approximately 9.2% of the sample, which has 60,000 to 75,000 clones, about 83% seen once. The sample was PBMCs, taken around atezolizumab (anti-PD-L1) treatment. The source of these receptors is a woman in her 70s with urothelial cancer.

V is TRBV30 and J is TRBJ2-1, with D perhaps TRBD2 (6 bases). Germline lookup yields CDR1 GTSNPN and CDR2 SVGIG (reference sequence). CDR3 length equals 16 residues. V shed 0 bases and J shed 2 bases, with 14 bases lying between them. DNA of the CDR3: TGTGCCTGGAGTGTACTGCGGGGCGATGCCTACAATGAGCAGTTCTTC. Protein product: CAWSVLRGDAYNEQFF.

This sequence joins TRBV5-4 and TRBJ1-6, with D hard to call. V lost 5 bases, J lost 8 bases, and 8 bases lay in between. The germline CDR1 and CDR2 sequences are SGHNT and YYREEE (reference sequence). There are 12 residues in the CDR3. CDR3 sequence reads: CASSDNHSPLHF. CDR3 DNA: TGTGCCAGCAGTGACAACCATTCACCCCTCCACTTT. Together with reference TRBV5-4 and TRBJ1-6, the CDR3 gives the full variable domain: ETGVTQSPTHLIKTRGQQVTLRCSSQSGHNTVSWYQQALGQGPQFIFQYYREEENGRGNFPPRFSGLQFPNYSSELNVNALELDDSALYLCASSDNHSPLHFGNGTRLTVT.

This clone came up once. This sequence joins TRBV29-1 and TRBJ2-2, with TRBD1 as a possible D gene (6 bases). The germline V and J ends were trimmed by 7 bases and 0 bases, with 12 bases remaining between them. The length of the CDR3 is 14 residues. Per germline, CDR1 SQVTM and CDR2 ANQGSEA. CDR3 region: CSAGQRANTGELFF. CDR3 in DNA: TGCAGCGCAGGACAGAGGGCGAACACCGGGGAGCTGTTTTTT.

The rearrangement links TRBV5-1 to TRBJ2-5, with 9 bases lining up with TRBD1. With V trimmed by 3 bases and J by 0 bases, 9 bases remained unmatched. This CDR3 has 17 residues. CDR1 SGHRS and CDR2 YFSETQ come from the germline V gene. CDR3 nucleotide sequence: TGCGCCAGCAGCTCGGACAGGGGTAGAGGGTACCAAGAGACCCAGTACTTC. Encoded protein: CASSSDRGRGYQETQYF.

V gene TRBV6-5 combines with J gene TRBJ2-5, with TRBD1 matching over 9 bases. Germline assignment: CDR1 MNHEY and CDR2 SVGAGI. The ends lost 4 bases at V and 4 bases at J; junction bases unmatched: 4. The length of the CDR3 is 14 residues. The CDR3 nucleotides read TGTGCCAGCAGTTTCACAGGGGGCGGAGAGACCCAGTACTTC. Translation: CASSFTGGGETQYF.

The chain uses TRBV10-2 and TRBJ1-2; D is undetermined. The V end was cut by 7 bases, the J end by 1 base, with 16 bases between. Germline CDR1 WSHSY, CDR2 SAAADI. The CDR3 sequence is 15 residues long. The CDR3 loop reads CASNNPGAGNYGYTF. The DNA of the CDR3 is TGCGCCAGCAACAATCCGGGTGCTGGTAACTATGGCTACACCTTC.

This chain connects TRBV11-3 to TRBJ2-3; 10 nucleotides align to TRBD2. With V trimmed by 5 bases and J by 3 bases, 2 bases remained unmatched. CDR1 SGHNT and CDR2 YENEEA come from the germline V gene. The CDR3 spans 14 residues. CDR3 region: CASSPSGRTDTQYF. CDR3 DNA: TGTGCCAGCAGCCCTAGCGGGAGAACAGATACGCAGTATTTT. The full variable domain, in which reference TRBV11-3 and TRBJ2-3 provide the parts outside the CDR3, is EAGVVQSPRYKIIEKKQPVAFWCNPISGHNTLYWYLQNLGQGPELLIRYENEEAVDDSQLPKDRFSAERLKGVDSTLKIQPAELGDSAVYLCASSPSGRTDTQYFGPGTRLTVL.

The chain uses TRBV2 and TRBJ2-7; TRBD2 agrees at 10 bases. CDR1 is SNHLY and CDR2 is FYNNEI in the germline V gene. The CDR3 sequence is 15 residues long. V gave up 4 bases and J gave up 5 bases; unmatched junction bases: 8. CDR3 sequence (DNA): TGTGCCAGCAGTGGTAGGCTAGCGGGGGCGCACGAGCAGTACTTC. Its translation: CASSGRLAGAHEQYF.

This clone was seen a handful of times. The chain is built from TRBV5-4 and TRBJ1-2; D perhaps matches TRBD1 (6 bases). Germline loops: CDR1 SGHNT, CDR2 YYREEE (reference sequence). V was shortened by 5 bases and J by 4 bases, with 12 bases between the two germline ends. The CDR3 covers 13 residues. The DNA for the CDR3 is TGTGCCAGCAGAGCTGACAGGTTCTATGGCTACACCTTC. Translation: CASRADRFYGYTF.

The V and J genes are TRBV5-1 and TRBJ2-1, with D possibly being TRBD1 (6 bases). Germline loops: CDR1 SGHRS, CDR2 YFSETQ. The CDR3 spans 15 residues. Trimming stripped 0 bases from V and 6 bases from J, with 13 bases between. CDR3 in DNA: TGCGCCAGCAGCTTGGGTACGGACAGTTCCAATGAGCAGTTCTTC. Amino acid sequence: CASSLGTDSSNEQFF.

This sequence joins TRBV7-6 and TRBJ2-7; 8 positions match TRBD2. J lost 3 bases, V lost 1 base, and 2 bases had no gene match. CDR1 and CDR2 from the germline V gene are SGHVS and FNYEAQ. The length of the CDR3 is 14 residues. CDR3 sequence: CASSLGAGGYEQYF. The CDR3 coding sequence is TGTGCCAGCAGCTTAGGGGCGGGGGGCTACGAGCAGTACTTC.

The chain has TRBV11-2 and TRBJ2-2, with TRBD1 as a possible D gene (6 bases). The CDR3 is made up of 17 amino acids. The V gene lost 2 bases and the J gene lost 1 base, with 14 bases spanning the gap. CDR1 is SGHAT, CDR2 FQNNGV, per germline. As DNA, the CDR3 is TGTGCCAGCAGCTTATCCTACCTGACAGGGAACACCGGGGAGCTGTTTTTT. Protein: CASSLSYLTGNTGELFF. Based on the CDR3 plus reference TRBV11-2 and TRBJ2-2, the full variable domain is EAGVAQSPRYKIIEKRQSVAFWCNPISGHATLYWYQQILGQGPKLLIQFQNNGVVDDSQLPKDRFSAERLKGVDSTLKIQPAKLEDSAVYLCASSLSYLTGNTGELFFGEGSRLTVL.

V is TRBV11-2 and J is TRBJ2-7; D is unresolved. The CDR3 covers 15 residues. Germline V gene lookup returns CDR1 SGHAT and CDR2 FQNNGV. Trimming pared 1 base from V and 0 bases from J, leaving 10 bases between. CDR3 region: CASSLGAVISYEQYF. The CDR3, as DNA: TGTGCCAGCAGCTTAGGGGCAGTAATCTCCTACGAGCAGTACTTC.

The genes are TRBV5-1 and TRBJ2-1; D perhaps matches TRBD2 (6 bases). V was clipped by 0 bases and J by 15 bases, with 13 bases between them. The CDR3 contains 12 residues. Germline CDR1 is SGHRS and CDR2 is YFSETQ. The CDR3 region has the DNA TGCGCCAGCAGCTTGGCCGGTCGGGAGAGGTTCTTC. It translates to CASSLAGRERFF.

The chain joins TRBV11-2 to TRBJ2-5; possible D gene TRBD1, 5 bases. V lost 5 bases to trimming and J lost 3 bases, with 13 bases between them. Per germline, CDR1 SGHAT and CDR2 FQNNGV. The CDR3 totals 14 residues. CDR3 residues: CASSIQAGKETQYF. The CDR3 nucleotides are TGTGCCAGCAGCATCCAGGCAGGGAAAGAGACCCAGTACTTC.

This chain links TRBV9 with TRBJ2-2, with 12 bases fitting TRBD2. J gave up 4 bases and V 4 bases, and 23 bases lay outside the gene matches. The CDR3 consists of 22 residues. Germline-derived CDR1 and CDR2 are SGDLS and YYNGEE. The CDR3 here is CASSRRGTSGWEGNVGTGELFF. Written as DNA, the CDR3 is TGTGCCAGCAGCAGGAGGGGGACTAGCGGGTGGGAGGGGAATGTGGGCACCGGGGAGCTGTTTTTT.

This rearrangement joins TRBV30 to TRBJ1-6; a possible D gene is TRBD1 (6 bases). CDR3 length: 17 residues. V lost 0 bases to trimming and J lost 7 bases, with 19 bases between them. Per the germline V gene, CDR1 is GTSNPN and CDR2 is SVGIG (reference sequence). The CDR3 coding sequence is TGTGCCTGGAGTGTACTTGGGGGGGGCGCGGGGAATTCACCCCTCCACTTT. This encodes CAWSVLGGGAGNSPLHF. The entire variable domain, with the rest obtained from reference TRBV30 and TRBJ1-6, is as follows: SQTIHQWPATLVQPVGSPLSLECTVEGTSNPNLYWYRQAAGRGLQLLFYSVGIGQISSEVPQNLSASRPQDRQFILSSKKLLLSDSGFYLCAWSVLGGGAGNSPLHFGNGTRLTVT.

In its sample, this clone was seen a few times. This chain links TRBV4-1 with TRBJ1-1, with D tentatively TRBD1 (5 bases). The CDR3 extends over 15 amino acids. Trimming removed 4 bases from V and 1 base from J, with 13 bases in between. The germline V gene has CDR1 MGHRA and CDR2 YSYEKL. The CDR3 loop reads CASSPVPTANTEAFF. In nucleotides, the CDR3 is TGCGCCAGCAGCCCAGTACCGACAGCGAACACTGAAGCTTTCTTT.

The rearrangement links TRBV10-3 to TRBJ1-1; D not certain. CDR1 is ENHRY, CDR2 SYGVKD, per germline. V dropped 4 bases and J dropped 2 bases, with 17 bases sitting between them. The CDR3 covers 16 residues. Here the CDR3 reads CAISGAVVGLNTEAFF. The CDR3 DNA reads TGTGCCATCAGTGGGGCAGTCGTCGGTCTCAACACTGAAGCTTTCTTT.

The chain uses TRBV18 and TRBJ2-1; no reliable D call. Germline CDR1 and CDR2: KGHSH and LQKENI. The CDR3 runs to 12 residues. The V gene lost 3 bases and the J gene lost 9 bases, with 9 bases spanning the gap. The CDR3 bases are TGTGCCAGCTCACCCCTAGAAGGTGAGCAGTTCTTC. This sequence encodes CASSPLEGEQFF.

This clone was counted a single time. This chain connects TRBV4-1 to TRBJ2-1; D not certain. V shed 6 bases and J shed 1 base, with 10 bases lying between them. CDR3 length equals 14 residues. Germline CDR1 and CDR2: MGHRA and YSYEKL. The CDR3: CASSLGHSYNEQFF. CDR3 bases: TGCGCCAGCAGTCTAGGTCATTCCTACAATGAGCAGTTCTTC.